One and the same sample provided the 20 T cell receptor beta chains below, sequenced in a study of human T cells and chemical hapten exposure. Time point described: pre-sensitization, week 0. Treatment denoted: therapeutic diphenylcyclopropenone sensitization with weekly scalp DPC. TCRdb re-called the RACE reads with MiXCR, one entry per CDR3 protein. Of roughly 380,000 distinct CDR3 sequences in the sample, roughly 5% are singletons; the top ten hold 2% to 3%. The sequenced sample was whole blood, obtained in connection with sensitization to the hapten diphenylcyclopropenone (DPC). Source of these receptors: a woman in her 50s with alopecia areata. Some clones in this sample may be carry-over from other donors' samples.

This clonotype was counted ten times or more. The chain carries TRBV3-1 and TRBJ1-2, with no clear D. The length of the CDR3 is 13 residues. CDR1 is LGHDT, CDR2 YNNKEL, per germline (reference sequence). Trimming took off 1 base at V and 2 bases at J, with 5 bases between the two ends. The DNA for the CDR3 is TGTGCCAGCAGCCAAGGCATCAACTATGGCTACACCTTC. It yields the protein CASSQGINYGYTF. The full variable domain, in which reference TRBV3-1 and TRBJ1-2 provide the parts outside the CDR3, is DTAVSQTPKYLVTQMGNDKSIKCEQNLGHDTMYWYKQDSKKFLKIMFSYNNKELIINETVPNRFSPKSPDKAHLNLHINSLELGDSAVYFCASSQGINYGYTFGSGTRLTVV.

This clonotype was seen many times. This chain joins TRBV7-9 and TRBJ2-5; TRBD2 agrees at 7 bases. CDR3 length: 15 residues. Looked up from germline, CDR1 is SEHNR and CDR2 is FQNEAQ (reference sequence). J lost 6 bases, V lost 1 base, and 8 bases had no gene match. CDR3 coding DNA: TGTGCCAGCAGCTTAGAGACTAGCACCATACAGACCCAGTACTTC. Translating it yields CASSLETSTIQTQYF.

This clonotype showed up many times. DNA of the CDR3: TGTGCCATCAGCCCGGGACAGGGGGCCTACGAGCAGTACTTC. It specifies CAISPGQGAYEQYF. The J gene is TRBJ2-7, the V gene TRBV10-3; 11 bases fit TRBD1. This CDR3 has 14 residues. V was pared by 6 bases and J by 2 bases, with 3 bases of the junction left unmatched. Germline V gene data show CDR1 as ENHRY and CDR2 as SYGVKD.

The V call is TRBV20-1, the J call TRBJ1-2; perhaps TRBD1 as D (5 bases). Trimming left V 3 bases short and J 5 bases short, with 10 bases between. This CDR3 has 12 residues. Germline values: CDR1 DFQATT, CDR2 SNEGSKA (reference sequence). The CDR3 DNA sequence: TGCAGTGCTAGCAGGGAGGGGTATGGCTACACCTTC. As protein: CSASREGYGYTF.

In this sample, this clonotype turned up a few times. The chain employs TRBV7-9 and TRBJ2-3; 7 bases align to TRBD2. The V gene end was trimmed by 8 bases and the J gene end by 0 bases; junction bases not matched to a gene: 17. Looked up from germline, CDR1 is SEHNR and CDR2 is FQNEAQ (reference sequence). This CDR3 has 18 amino acids. The CDR3: CASSPLGGELASTDTQYF. For the CDR3, the DNA is TGTGCCAGCTCCCCCTTGGGAGGGGAGCTCGCTAGCACAGATACGCAGTATTTT.

This clonotype was recorded at least ten times. This CDR3 reads CASSWPGLAGGDPYNEQFF. CDR3 in DNA: TGTGCCAGCAGCTGGCCGGGACTAGCGGGAGGGGATCCCTACAATGAGCAGTTCTTC. The rearrangement uses TRBV7-9 and TRBJ2-1; 16 positions agree with TRBD2. CDR1 is SEHNR and CDR2 is FQNEAQ in the germline V gene (reference sequence). The CDR3 runs to 19 residues. V shed 4 bases, J shed 2 bases, and the junction held 8 bases outside the gene matches.

This clonotype occurred many times. The V gene is TRBV10-2, the J gene TRBJ2-3; TRBD2 might be the D (6 bases). The germline gives CDR1 WSHSY, CDR2 SAAADI. The CDR3 has 16 residues. V was shortened by 2 bases and J by 2 bases, with 14 bases between the two germline ends. For the CDR3, the DNA is TGCGCCAGCAGTGAGGACCCAGCGGGCCTCACAGATACGCAGTATTTT. Translating gives CASSEDPAGLTDTQYF.

This clonotype was seen repeatedly, ten times or more. The rearrangement links TRBV29-1 to TRBJ2-1; 8 bases are a match to TRBD1. CDR1 and CDR2 from the germline V gene are SQVTM and ANQGSEA. CDR3 length: 14 residues. The J segment lost 2 bases and the V segment lost 4 bases, leaving 4 bases of the junction unmatched. The CDR3 sequence: CSVAGQGAYNEQFF. CDR3 in DNA: TGCAGCGTTGCCGGACAGGGCGCCTACAATGAGCAGTTCTTC.

This clonotype was detected a few times. V and J are TRBV18 and TRBJ1-2, with 11 bases that match TRBD1. The junction had 8 bases not matched to a gene; V was cut back by 3 bases and J by 5 bases. The length of the CDR3 is 16 residues. Germline V gene lookup returns CDR1 KGHSH and CDR2 LQKENI. The CDR3 nucleotides are TGTGCCAGCTCACCCGGACAGGGGGCATCTCGGTATGGCTACACCTTC. Its protein product is CASSPGQGASRYGYTF.

Only a few counts were recorded for this clonotype. V usage is TRBV6-6 and J usage is TRBJ2-5; D is ambiguous. The length of the CDR3 is 13 residues. Trimming left V 6 bases short and J 1 base short, with 9 bases between. Per the germline V gene, CDR1 is MNHNY and CDR2 is SVGAGI (reference sequence). The CDR3 nucleotides read TGTGCCAGCAGGCGACACCTCCAAGAGACCCAGTACTTC. Translated: CASRRHLQETQYF.

This rearrangement joins TRBV29-1 to TRBJ1-2, with D maybe TRBD1 (6 bases). The germline V gene has CDR1 SQVTM and CDR2 ANQGSEA. The ends were cut back, 1 base at V and 4 bases at J, with 19 bases in the middle. The CDR3 length is 16 residues. CDR3 nucleotides: TGCAGCGTTGAAGGTGGGGTATCAGGGGCCCTCTATGGCTACACCTTC. As protein: CSVEGGVSGALYGYTF.

This clonotype has ten or more counts. This chain joins TRBV20-1 and TRBJ2-3, with TRBD2 matching 10 bases. Germline-derived CDR1 and CDR2 are DFQATT and SNEGSKA (reference sequence). The CDR3 totals 15 residues. V lost 1 base to trimming and J lost 7 bases; unmatched junction nucleotides: 8. The CDR3 reads CSARVAGGLTHTQYF. The CDR3 nucleotides read TGCAGTGCTAGAGTAGCGGGGGGACTCACTCATACGCAGTATTTT.

This clonotype was found many times. J is TRBJ2-2 and V is TRBV4-3, with a weak D call TRBD1 (6 bases). CDR3 size: 15 residues. Deletions cut 4 bases from V and 1 base from J, with 10 bases between. Germline V CDR1 and CDR2: LGHNA, YSLEER. CDR3 amino acids: CASSPRDKNTGELFF. In DNA form, the CDR3 reads TGCGCCAGCAGCCCCCGGGACAAGAACACCGGGGAGCTGTTTTTT.

This clonotype has a count of ten or more. The V call is TRBV12-3 or TRBV12-4, the J call TRBJ1-1; tentatively, D is TRBD1 (5 bases). V gave up 7 bases and J gave up 1 base, with 10 bases separating them. CDR3 length equals 13 residues. The CDR3 DNA sequence: TGTGCCAGCAATCGGGGCAGGAACACTGAAGCTTTCTTT. As protein: CASNRGRNTEAFF.

V gene TRBV6-2 or TRBV6-3 combines with J gene TRBJ2-7, with 12 positions matching TRBD2. CDR3 length: 15 amino acids. CDR1 MNHEY and CDR2 SVGEGT come from the germline V gene. The trim removed 6 bases at V and 4 bases at J, leaving 7 bases unmatched. CDR3 amino acids: CASSQGLAGRYEQYF. In DNA form, the CDR3 reads TGTGCCAGCAGCCAGGGACTAGCGGGCAGATACGAGCAGTACTTC.

This clonotype was observed a handful of times. The rearrangement joins TRBV27 to TRBJ2-1, with D tentatively TRBD1 (5 bases). The CDR3 has 13 residues. CDR1 and CDR2 from the germline V gene are MNHEY and SMNVEV (reference sequence). V was shortened by 2 bases and J by 8 bases, with 10 bases between the two germline ends. The CDR3 reads CASSLGAVDEQFF. DNA of the CDR3: TGTGCCAGCAGTTTAGGGGCCGTGGATGAGCAGTTCTTC.

This clonotype occurred many times. This sequence joins TRBV7-9 and TRBJ2-6, with 8 nucleotides matching TRBD1. The germline V gene has CDR1 SEHNR and CDR2 FQNEAQ (reference sequence). This CDR3 comprises 19 residues. The V segment lost 5 bases and the J segment 0 bases; nucleotides outside the gene matches: 12. This CDR3 reads CASSPFWGQEHSGANVLTF. DNA of the CDR3: TGTGCCAGCAGCCCCTTTTGGGGACAGGAACACTCTGGGGCCAACGTCCTGACTTTC. Together with reference TRBV7-9 and TRBJ2-6, the CDR3 gives the full variable domain: DTGVSQNPRHKITKRGQNVTFRCDPISEHNRLYWYRQTLGQGPEFLTYFQNEAQLEKSRLLSDRFSAERPKGSFSTLEIQRTEQGDSAMYLCASSPFWGQEHSGANVLTFGAGSRLTVL.

In this sample, this clonotype turned up a few times. The chain links TRBV20-1 to TRBJ1-1; D is ambiguous. This CDR3 is 12 amino acids long. Germline CDR1 DFQATT, CDR2 SNEGSKA (reference sequence). V shed 0 bases and J shed 2 bases, with 4 bases lying between them. The CDR3 protein is CSAREPNTEAFF. The CDR3 DNA reads as TGCAGTGCTAGAGAACCCAACACTGAAGCTTTCTTT.

In this sample, this clonotype turned up many times. The chain has TRBV5-1 and TRBJ1-2, with D unresolved. The CDR3 spans 14 residues. Trimming pared 3 bases from V and 1 base from J, leaving 10 bases between. Germline V gene lookup returns CDR1 SGHRS and CDR2 YFSETQ. Here the CDR3 DNA reads TGCGCCAGCAGCTCCGGACGGGATAACTATGGCTACACCTTC. Amino acids: CASSSGRDNYGYTF.

In this sample, this clonotype turned up a few times. The chain uses TRBV5-1 and TRBJ1-5; D perhaps matches TRBD1 (5 bases). The CDR3 covers 15 residues. CDR1 is SGHRS, CDR2 YFSETQ, per germline. Trimming left V 1 base short and J 2 bases short, with 10 bases between. CDR3 nucleotides: TGCGCCAGCAGCTTGAAAGGAGGGGGCAATCAGCCCCAGCATTTT. Its protein is CASSLKGGGNQPQHF.